Below, 19 T cell receptor beta chains from the same sample are listed, as sequenced in a study of blood T cell repertoires in COVID-19. TCRdb keeps only in-frame clones here, not all; method: immunoSEQ multiplex PCR. This table has about 67,000 clones, approximately 79% appearing once. Specimen: peripheral blood. The receptors stem from a woman aged 60 to 75 with acute or convalescent COVID-19.

This sequence joins TRBV9 and TRBJ2-5, with D perhaps matching TRBD2 (5 bases). Germline V CDR1 and CDR2: SGDLS, YYNGEE. The CDR3 runs 14 residues. Between the trimmed V and J ends, which lost 0 bases and 7 bases, there was a span of 13 bases. The CDR3 region has the DNA TGTGCCAGCAGCGTAGTAGAGGGATTAGGGACCCAGTACTTC. Its protein is CASSVVEGLGTQYF.

The rearrangement uses TRBV30 and TRBJ2-1, with D possibly TRBD2 on 5 matching bases. The germline V and J ends were trimmed by 7 bases and 9 bases, with 13 bases remaining between them. This CDR3 spans 11 amino acids. Germline assignment: CDR1 GTSNPN and CDR2 SVGIG (reference sequence). CDR3 sequence: CAFEEGGEQFF. The CDR3 DNA follows: TGTGCCTTCGAAGAGGGCGGTGAGCAGTTCTTC. The variable domain in full, completed from reference TRBV30 and TRBJ2-1, reads SQTIHQWPATLVQPVGSPLSLECTVEGTSNPNLYWYRQAAGRGLQLLFYSVGIGQISSEVPQNLSASRPQDRQFILSSKKLLLSDSGFYLCAFEEGGEQFFGPGTRLTVL.

The CDR3 region is CASSQTGTPLHF. The CDR3 DNA reads TGTGCCAGCAGCCAAACAGGGACACCCCTCCACTTT. The gene calls are TRBV14 and TRBJ1-6; possibly TRBD1 for D (6 bases). There are 12 residues in the CDR3. Germline CDR1 SGHDN, CDR2 FVKESK. V was pared by 2 bases and J by 11 bases, with 7 bases between.

The rearrangement uses TRBV3-1 (or the pseudogene TRBV3-2) and TRBJ1-2; D might be TRBD1 (6 bases). The ends were cut back, 3 bases at V and 8 bases at J, with 13 bases in the middle. The length of the CDR3 is 13 residues. Per the germline V gene, CDR1 is LGHDT and CDR2 is YNNKEL (reference sequence). CDR3 nucleotides: TGTGCCAGCAGCCAGATCCCCCAGGGGGGCTACACCTTC. Protein sequence: CASSQIPQGGYTF.

The chain couples TRBV27 to TRBJ1-5; D is possibly TRBD1 (6 bases). Germline V gene data show CDR1 as MNHEY and CDR2 as SMNVEV (reference sequence). With 5 bases removed from V and 2 bases from J, the gap between germline ends came to 13 bases. The CDR3 has 15 amino acids. CDR3 sequence reads: CASSLRGSGNQPQHF. Written as DNA, the CDR3 is TGTGCCAGCAGTCTCAGGGGAAGCGGCAATCAGCCCCAGCATTTT.

This chain joins TRBV6-6 and TRBJ2-7, with D possibly being TRBD2 (5 bases). CDR3 size: 14 residues. V was cut by 0 bases and J by 6 bases, with 12 bases left in between. Per germline, CDR1 MNHNY and CDR2 SVGAGI (reference sequence). The CDR3: CASSYSGLRVEQYF. As DNA, the CDR3 is TGTGCCAGCAGTTACTCGGGCTTGAGGGTCGAGCAGTACTTC.

The V and J genes are TRBV6-4 and TRBJ2-2; 8 bases are a match to TRBD1. V lost 6 bases to trimming and J lost 1 base; unmatched junction nucleotides: 7. This CDR3 contains 16 residues. Germline V gene lookup returns CDR1 MRHNA and CDR2 SNTAGT. CDR3 nucleotide sequence: TGTGCCAGCAGCCCCAGGGGACAGGAGAACACCGGGGAGCTGTTTTTT. It translates to CASSPRGQENTGELFF.

This chain connects TRBV9 to TRBJ2-3; D is possibly TRBD2 (5 bases). Germline CDR1 and CDR2: SGDLS and YYNGEE. V gave up 0 bases and J gave up 4 bases, with 12 bases separating them. CDR3 length: 15 amino acids. DNA of the CDR3: TGTGCCAGCAGCGTAGGAGGGTCAGCGGCAGATACGCAGTATTTT. Residues: CASSVGGSAADTQYF.

V usage is TRBV25-1 and J usage is TRBJ1-2; D gene ambiguous. CDR3 length: 12 residues. The germline V gene has CDR1 MGHDK and CDR2 SYGVNS. Trimming shortened V by 4 bases and J by 5 bases, and 8 bases separated the two germline ends. CDR3 region: CASSGAGYGYTF. Here the CDR3 DNA reads TGTGCCAGCAGTGGGGCGGGGTATGGCTACACCTTC.

The V call is TRBV7-3, the J call TRBJ1-1; D is possibly TRBD1 (5 bases). V lost 5 bases and J lost 4, with 11 bases in between. The germline CDR1 and CDR2 sequences are SGHTA and FQGTGA. The CDR3 spans 13 residues. CDR3 loop: CASSLTGFTEAFF. The CDR3 nucleotides are TGTGCCAGCAGCCTTACAGGTTTCACTGAAGCTTTCTTT.

The chain couples TRBV27 to TRBJ1-2, with a tentative D call TRBD1 (5 bases). Germline V gene lookup returns CDR1 MNHEY and CDR2 SMNVEV (reference sequence). V lost 1 base, J lost 1 base, and 13 bases lay in between. This CDR3 has 16 amino acids. The CDR3 nucleotides are TGTGCCAGCAGTTTATTGGGGACTCTCCGTAACTATGGCTACACCTTC. Amino acid sequence: CASSLLGTLRNYGYTF.

J is TRBJ2-1 and V is TRBV4-3; 10 nucleotides agree with TRBD2. This CDR3 comprises 15 residues. CDR1 and CDR2 from the germline V gene are LGHNA and YSLEER. The junction had 2 bases not matched to a gene; V was cut back by 4 bases and J by 2 bases. The CDR3 sequence is CASSLGLAAYNEQFF. CDR3 bases: TGCGCCAGCAGCCTCGGACTAGCGGCCTACAATGAGCAGTTCTTC.

The gene calls are TRBV28 and TRBJ2-7, with a possible D match to TRBD2 (7 bases). Trimming took off 6 bases at V and 2 bases at J, with 20 bases between the two ends. CDR3 length: 16 amino acids. CDR1 MDHEN and CDR2 SYDVKM come from the germline V gene. CDR3 bases: TGTGCCAGCAGCCCCAGTTCGGGGGGCCGGACCTACGAGCAGTACTTC. Its protein product is CASSPSSGGRTYEQYF.

The rearrangement uses TRBV7-2 and TRBJ2-7, with TRBD2 as a possible D gene (6 bases). CDR1 and CDR2 (germline): SGHTA, FQGNSA. Trimming shortened V by 2 bases and J by 3 bases, and 8 bases separated the two germline ends. This CDR3 has 13 residues. The CDR3 DNA sequence: TGTGCCAGCAGCTTAAAAGCGGGCTACGAGCAGTACTTC. This sequence encodes CASSLKAGYEQYF.

The chain recombines TRBV7-2 with TRBJ2-6, with TRBD2 identical over 11 bases. Germline V gene lookup returns CDR1 SGHTA and CDR2 FQGNSA. The CDR3 contains 18 residues. V was pared by 0 bases and J by 0 bases, with 1 base of the junction left unmatched. CDR3 loop: CASSLALAGVSGANVLTF. The CDR3 DNA reads as TGTGCCAGCAGCTTAGCACTAGCGGGGGTCTCTGGGGCCAACGTCCTGACTTTC.

The chain recombines TRBV2 with TRBJ2-7; no firm D call. Trimming removed 8 bases from V and 0 bases from J, with 2 bases in between. Per germline, CDR1 SNHLY and CDR2 FYNNEI. This CDR3 spans 10 amino acids. The CDR3: CASLSYEQYF. CDR3 coding DNA: TGTGCCAGCCTCTCCTACGAGCAGTACTTC.

The rearrangement joins TRBV18 to TRBJ1-2; no definite D call. V lost 2 bases, J lost 3 bases, and 7 bases lay in between. Germline V gene sequence: CDR1 KGHSH, CDR2 LQKENI. CDR3 length: 13 amino acids. In DNA form, the CDR3 reads TGTGCCAGCTCACCAGGGCCAGACTATGGCTACACCTTC. It codes for CASSPGPDYGYTF.

This chain connects TRBV28 to TRBJ1-2; 12 nucleotides agree with TRBD1. The CDR3 totals 18 residues. Per germline, CDR1 MDHEN and CDR2 SYDVKM. With V trimmed by 6 bases and J by 7 bases, 18 bases remained unmatched. DNA for the CDR3: TGTGCCAGCAGCTCGGGGGCCCATCCGGGACAGGGGGCTTCTGGCTACACCTTC. This gives the protein CASSSGAHPGQGASGYTF.

This clone was detected only a few times. The chain carries TRBV11-2 and TRBJ2-1; maybe TRBD2 (7 bases). This CDR3 has 15 residues. V gave up 5 bases and J gave up 7 bases, with 18 bases separating them. Germline CDR1 reads SGHAT; CDR2 reads FQNNGV. CDR3 DNA: TGTGCCAGCAGCCCAGGGGTTCCGGGGGGAAATGAGCAGTTCTTC. Protein sequence: CASSPGVPGGNEQFF.